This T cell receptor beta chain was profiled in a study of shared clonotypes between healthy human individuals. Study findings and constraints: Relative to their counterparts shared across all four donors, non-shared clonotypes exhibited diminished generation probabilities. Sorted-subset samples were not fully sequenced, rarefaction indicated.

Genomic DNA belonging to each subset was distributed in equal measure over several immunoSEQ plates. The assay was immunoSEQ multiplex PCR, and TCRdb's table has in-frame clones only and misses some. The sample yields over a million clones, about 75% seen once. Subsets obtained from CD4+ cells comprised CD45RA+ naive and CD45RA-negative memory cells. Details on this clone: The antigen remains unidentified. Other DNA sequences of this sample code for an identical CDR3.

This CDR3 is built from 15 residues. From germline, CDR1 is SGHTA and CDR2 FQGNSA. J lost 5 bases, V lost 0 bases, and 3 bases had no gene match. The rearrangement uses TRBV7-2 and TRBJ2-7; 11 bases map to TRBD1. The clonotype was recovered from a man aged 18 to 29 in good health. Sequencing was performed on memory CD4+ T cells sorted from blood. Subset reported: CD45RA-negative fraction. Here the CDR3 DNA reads TGTGCCAGCAGCTTAGCGGGGACAGGGGGGCACGAGCAGTACTTC. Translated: CASSLAGTGGHEQYF.